This record looks at one T cell receptor beta chain sequence and its context. The antigen is undetermined. Germline assignment: CDR1 LNHDA and CDR2 SQIVND (reference sequence). The V and J ends lost 5 bases and 6 bases, in that order; junction bases with no gene match: 7. The CDR3 is made up of 14 amino acids. The validation cohort, a group of more than 100 subjects, included the donors and was separate from the roughly 670-subject first cohort. This sample is drawn from a study of cytomegalovirus exposure and HLA in healthy donors. Profiling relied on immunoSEQ multiplex PCR, and the TCRdb table lists in-frame clones only, not all of them. The top ten hold 4.2% of the sample, which has about 160,000 clones, about 90% seen once. Whole-study findings and limits: Associated with cytomegalovirus, according to the listing, were 150 to 200 TCR beta chains. TCR clusters originating in the first cohort tended to co-occur in the roughly 130 validation repertoires, according to a later analysis. Confirmation in vitro established that a few CMV-associated chains were specific for CMV antigens.

Sequencing was performed on PBMCs. V and J are TRBV19 and TRBJ1-5, with 7 bases fitting TRBD1. This TCR was recovered from a man aged 18 to 30 in good health and CMV-seropositive. CDR3 in amino acids: CASSPLAGGQPQHF. The DNA of the CDR3 is TGTGCCAGTAGTCCACTGGCAGGGGGTCAGCCCCAGCATTTT.